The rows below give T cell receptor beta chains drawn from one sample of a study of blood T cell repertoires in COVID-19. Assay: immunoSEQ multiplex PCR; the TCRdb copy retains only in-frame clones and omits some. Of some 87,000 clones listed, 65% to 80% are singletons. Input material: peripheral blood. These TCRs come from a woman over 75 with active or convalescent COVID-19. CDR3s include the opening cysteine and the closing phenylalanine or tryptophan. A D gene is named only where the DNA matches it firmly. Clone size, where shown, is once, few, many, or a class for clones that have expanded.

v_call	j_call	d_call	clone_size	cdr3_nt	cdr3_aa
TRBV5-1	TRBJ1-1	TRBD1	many	TGCGCCACTACCGACAGGGGAAACACTGAAGCTTTCTTT	CATTDRGNTEAFF
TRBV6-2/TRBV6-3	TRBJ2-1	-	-	TGTGCCAGCAGTTACGAGGGCGATGAGCAGTTCTTC	CASSYEGDEQFF
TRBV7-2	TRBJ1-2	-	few	TGTGCCAGCAGCGCCTCGAGGCGGTATGGCTACACCTTC	CASSASRRYGYTF
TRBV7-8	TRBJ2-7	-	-	TGTGCCAGCAGCTTAACGGGACTGGATACCTACGAGCAGTACTTC	CASSLTGLDTYEQYF
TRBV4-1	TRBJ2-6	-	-	TGCGCCAGCAGCCAAGAGAATCCGTGGGGCGCGGCCAACGTCCTGACTTTC	CASSQENPWGAANVLTF
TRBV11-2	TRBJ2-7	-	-	TGTGCCAGCAGCCTCGGGACTCTAAAGGACGAGCAGTACTTC	CASSLGTLKDEQYF
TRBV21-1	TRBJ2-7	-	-	TGTGCCAGTCCCCCCAGATCCTACGAGCAGTACTTC	CASPPRSYEQYF
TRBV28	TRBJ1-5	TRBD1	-	TGTGCCAGCAGTTACCCCGGGACAGGGTATCAGCCCCAGCATTTT	CASSYPGTGYQPQHF
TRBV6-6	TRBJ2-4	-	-	TGTGCCAGCAGTTACGAACGGACAAAGCAGTACTTC	CASSYERTKQYF
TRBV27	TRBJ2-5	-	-	TGTGCCAGCAGTAGCAGGGAGACCCAGTACTTC	CASSSRETQYF
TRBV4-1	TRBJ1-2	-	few	TGCCCCCCCAGCCACGACTCCCGGGAGAACTATGGCTACACCTTC	CPPSHDSRENYGYTF
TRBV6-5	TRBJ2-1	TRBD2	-	TGTGCCAGCAGAGCTCCGACTAGCGGCGACAATGAGCAGTTCTTC	CASRAPTSGDNEQFF
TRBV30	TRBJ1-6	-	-	TGTGCCTGGGCCCTGGGGCAGATAAATTCACCCCTCCACTTT	CAWALGQINSPLHF
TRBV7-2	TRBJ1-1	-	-	TGTGCCAGCAGCTTAGCGCGCAGGGACACTGAAGCTTTCTTT	CASSLARRDTEAFF
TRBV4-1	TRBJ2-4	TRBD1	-	TGCGCCAGCAGGATGTTTGCCGGGACAGGGGTTTCAGCCAAAAACATTCAGTACTTC	CASRMFAGTGVSAKNIQYF
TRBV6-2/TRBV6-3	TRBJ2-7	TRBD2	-	TGTGCCAGCAGTTACGAGCGGGGGGCTGTATACGAGCAGTACTTC	CASSYERGAVYEQYF
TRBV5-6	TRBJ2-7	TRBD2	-	TGTGCCAGCAGCTTGGCCGGTAGCGGGGGGGCATACCACGAGCAGTACTTC	CASSLAGSGGAYHEQYF
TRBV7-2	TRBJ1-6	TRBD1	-	TGTGCCAGCAGCTCCGGGACAGGGAGCTCCTATAATTCACCCCTCCACTTT	CASSSGTGSSYNSPLHF
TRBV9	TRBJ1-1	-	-	TGTGCCAGCAGCTCCCAAGGTAGCGGGAACACTGAAGCTTTCTTT	CASSSQGSGNTEAFF
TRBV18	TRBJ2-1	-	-	TGTGCCAGCTCACCGGGGAGTGGGGACTTCAATGAGCAGTTCTTC	CASSPGSGDFNEQFF
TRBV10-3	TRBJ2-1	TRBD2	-	TGTGCCATCAGTGAGGCACTGACTAGCGGGGGAAGAAATGAGCAGTTCTTC	CAISEALTSGGRNEQFF
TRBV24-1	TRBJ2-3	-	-	TGTGCCACCAGTGACGACAGGGAGGCGACAGATACGCAGTATTTT	CATSDDREATDTQYF
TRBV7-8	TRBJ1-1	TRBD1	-	TGTGCCAGCAGCCCGGACAGGGATCCTGAAGCTTTCTTT	CASSPDRDPEAFF
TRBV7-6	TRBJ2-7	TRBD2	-	TGTGCCAGCAGCTTCACCCGGGGGGGCGAGCAGTACTTC	CASSFTRGGEQYF
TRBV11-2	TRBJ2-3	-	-	TGTGCCAGCAGCCGAACCACGGGACAAGGGGAATGGGGCACAGATACGCAGTATTTT	CASSRTTGQGEWGTDTQYF
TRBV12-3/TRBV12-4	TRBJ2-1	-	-	TGTGCCAGCAGTCGTCAGGGATTTGAGCAGTTCTTC	CASSRQGFEQFF
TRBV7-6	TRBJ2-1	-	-	TGTGCCAGCAGCTCCGCGCTCTACAATGAGCAGTTCTTC	CASSSALYNEQFF
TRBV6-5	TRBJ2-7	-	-	TGTGCCAGCAGTTACCGGGCGGGGGCGCTTGAGCAGTACTTC	CASSYRAGALEQYF
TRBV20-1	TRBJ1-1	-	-	TGCAGTGCGTACAGGGACACTGAAGCTTTCTTT	CSAYRDTEAFF
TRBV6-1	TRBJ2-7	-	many	TGTGCCAGCAGTGAAGCTACGCCAGGGGTCCTCCGCTACGAGCAGTACTTC	CASSEATPGVLRYEQYF
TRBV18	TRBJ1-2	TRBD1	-	TGTGCCAGCTCACCACCAGTCCCCGGGACAGACCCCTATGGCTACACCTTC	CASSPPVPGTDPYGYTF